The clone carrying this TCR beta chain turned up a few times. This record comes from a study of CD8+ T cells in alopecia areata. With V trimmed by 0 bases and J by 4 bases, 4 bases remained unmatched. Germline lookup yields CDR1 SGHRS and CDR2 YFSETQ. This CDR3 contains 14 residues. Lesional scalp punch biopsies and peripheral blood were collected from alopecia areata patients. Extraction and reverse transcription of RNA yielded cDNA as the sequencing template. The method was immunoSEQ multiplex PCR; TCRdb's version includes in-frame clones alone and lacks a portion of them. The sample gives roughly 60,000 clones, roughly 40% of which show up once; roughly 51% is in the top ten.

Sequencing input: NKG2D-low CD8+ T cells sorted from blood. This chain joins TRBV5-1 and TRBJ2-7, with TRBD1 matching 7 bases. The sequence derives from a human donor with alopecia areata. DNA for the CDR3: TGCGCCAGCAGCTTGGAGGGGGCGGAGTACGAGCAGTACTTC. Translated: CASSLEGAEYEQYF.